One sample yielded the 25 T cell receptor beta chains listed below, sequenced in a study of human T cells and chemical hapten exposure. TCRdb used MiXCR to reprocess the RACE reads, holding one entry per CDR3 protein. The sample has around 69,000 distinct CDR3 sequences; about 9.4% are singletons. Time point described: patch test 1, 2 weeks after DPC sensitization. Treatment here: therapeutic diphenylcyclopropenone sensitization with weekly scalp DPC. Specimen: whole blood, collected in connection with sensitization to the hapten diphenylcyclopropenone (DPC). The receptors were gathered from a woman aged 40 to 50 with alopecia areata. Some clones in this sample may be carry-over from other donors' samples.

This clonotype showed up many times. The DNA of the CDR3 is TGTGCCAGCAGCTCCCTAGGACAGGGGGCCAAAAACATTCAGTACTTC. Translation: CASSSLGQGAKNIQYF. The chain combines TRBV7-8 with TRBJ2-4; 9 positions agree with TRBD1. Germline V gene sequence: CDR1 SGHVS, CDR2 FQNEAQ. Trimming at V came to 4 bases and at J to 1 base, leaving 5 bases not matched to a gene. The CDR3 is 16 residues long.

This clonotype was counted ten times or more. This chain uses TRBV11-2 with TRBJ2-1; D is unresolved. Germline assignment: CDR1 SGHAT and CDR2 FQNNGV. V lost 4 bases, J lost 3 bases, and 10 bases lay in between. CDR3 length: 14 residues. DNA of the CDR3: TGTGCCAGCAGCTCGGTTCTGGTCTACAATGAGCAGTTCTTC. Protein: CASSSVLVYNEQFF.

This clonotype came up a few times. This chain links TRBV2 with TRBJ2-6, with 8 bases matching TRBD1. Germline trimming cut 3 bases from V and 0 bases from J; bases unmatched to any gene: 7. Germline CDR1 and CDR2: SNHLY and FYNNEI. The CDR3 is 18 residues long. CDR3 coding DNA: TGTGCCAGCAGTGATCGGACAGGGATTCCCTCTGGGGCCAACGTCCTGACTTTC. It yields the protein CASSDRTGIPSGANVLTF.

The gene calls are TRBV6-1 and TRBJ2-6; tentative D call: TRBD2 (5 bases). Trimming took 10 bases from V and 1 from J, leaving 20 bases between them. Germline assignment: CDR1 MNHNS and CDR2 SASEGT. The CDR3 is 17 amino acids. DNA of the CDR3: TGTGCCACATACCGGGCGGGTGCAAGATCTGGGGCCAACGTCCTGACTTTC. Translation gives CATYRAGARSGANVLTF.

There are many counts of this clonotype. The rearrangement joins TRBV29-1 to TRBJ2-7, with TRBD1 identical over 7 bases. The CDR3 is made up of 15 amino acids. CDR1 SQVTM and CDR2 ANQGSEA come from the germline V gene. Trimming at V came to 5 bases and at J to 7 bases, leaving 17 bases not matched to a gene. CDR3 region: CSVPGQDQSGGEQYF. CDR3 bases: TGCAGCGTTCCCGGACAGGACCAGTCGGGTGGGGAGCAGTACTTC.

At least ten counts were recorded for this clonotype. The chain couples TRBV6-2 or TRBV6-3 to TRBJ2-1, with D unclear. This CDR3 is built from 11 residues. Germline CDR1 MNHEY, CDR2 SVGEGT. The V gene lost 5 bases and the J gene lost 2 bases, with 1 base spanning the gap. CDR3 nucleotide sequence: TGTGCCAGCAGTCCCTACAATGAGCAGTTCTTC. Protein: CASSPYNEQFF.

This clonotype showed up many times. The V call is TRBV5-6, the J call TRBJ1-5, with 9 bases aligning to TRBD1. Germline V gene data show CDR1 as SGHDT and CDR2 as YYEEEE. Trimming cost V 3 bases and J 8 bases; bases outside gene matches: 6. The CDR3 has 14 amino acids. In DNA form, the CDR3 reads TGTGCCAGCAGCTACGGACAGGGGTGGGAGCCCCAGCATTTT. This translates into CASSYGQGWEPQHF.

This rearrangement joins TRBV2 to TRBJ2-4, with 9 bases aligning to TRBD2. This CDR3 comprises 17 residues. J lost 0 bases, V lost 7 bases, and 10 bases had no gene match. Germline CDR1 reads SNHLY; CDR2 reads FYNNEI. In DNA, the CDR3 is TGTGCCAGCACCGTTCCACTAGCGGGCTTAGCCAAAAACATTCAGTACTTC. Translation gives CASTVPLAGLAKNIQYF.

This clonotype was detected only a few times. This chain uses TRBV6-5 with TRBJ1-1; 7 nucleotides agree with TRBD1. Germline CDR1 is MNHEY and CDR2 is SVGAGI. V shed 2 bases and J 1 base; nucleotides not matched to a gene: 10. CDR3 length: 17 amino acids. The CDR3 DNA reads TGTGCCAGCAGTTACAGAGTAGACAGGGCTCGGAACACTGAAGCTTTCTTT. This gives the protein CASSYRVDRARNTEAFF.

This clonotype was counted ten times or more. V usage is TRBV7-2 and J usage is TRBJ1-5; no reliable D call. The CDR3 extends over 14 amino acids. Trimming left V 5 bases short and J 5 bases short, with 13 bases between. The germline V gene encodes CDR1 SGHTA and CDR2 FQGNSA. CDR3: CASSPEGSYQPQHF. DNA for the CDR3: TGTGCCAGCAGCCCTGAAGGGTCTTATCAGCCCCAGCATTTT.

CDR3 sequence: CASSYSPDSGVTQYF. In nucleotides, the CDR3 is TGTGCCAGCAGTTACTCCCCGGACTCGGGGGTTACGCAGTATTTT. V usage is TRBV6-5 and J usage is TRBJ2-3; possible D gene TRBD2, 6 bases. The V gene's germline CDR1 is MNHEY and CDR2 SVGAGI. CDR3 length: 15 amino acids. V was shortened by 0 bases and J by 8 bases, with 15 bases between the two germline ends.

This clonotype was seen repeatedly, ten times or more. The chain carries TRBV5-5 and TRBJ1-1, with 8 bases fitting TRBD1. V lost 0 bases, J lost 4 bases, and 2 bases stayed unmatched. Germline CDR1 is SGHKS and CDR2 is YYEKEE (reference sequence). The CDR3 has 14 amino acids. The CDR3 sequence is CASSLGQGATEAFF. The CDR3 DNA reads as TGTGCCAGCAGCTTGGGGCAGGGGGCCACTGAAGCTTTCTTT. Drawing the rest from reference TRBV5-5 and TRBJ1-1, the complete variable domain is DAGVTQSPTHLIKTRGQQVTLRCSPISGHKSVSWYQQVLGQGPQFIFQYYEKEERGRGNFPDRFSARQFPNYSSELNVNALLLGDSALYLCASSLGQGATEAFFGQGTRLTVV.

This clonotype was detected ten times or more. The gene calls are TRBV27 and TRBJ1-2, with a weak D call TRBD1 (5 bases). Trimming took off 3 bases at V and 4 bases at J, with 18 bases between the two ends. CDR3 length equals 16 residues. Germline CDR1 reads MNHEY; CDR2 reads SMNVEV (reference sequence). CDR3 in amino acids: CASSLTSRLGGYGYTF. The CDR3 DNA sequence: TGTGCCAGCAGTTTGACCTCGCGGCTGGGGGGCTATGGCTACACCTTC.

At least ten counts were recorded for this clonotype. The chain uses TRBV4-2 and TRBJ2-7; 9 bases map to TRBD1. The CDR3 has 14 residues. With 8 bases clipped from V and 4 bases from J, the junction kept 9 bases outside the gene matches. Germline values: CDR1 LGHNA, CDR2 YNFKEQ. CDR3 DNA sequence: TGTGCCAGCTCCCTTACAGGGGGCGCGTACGAGCAGTACTTC. Its protein is CASSLTGGAYEQYF.

This clonotype was detected ten times or more. The rearrangement links TRBV6-2 or TRBV6-3 to TRBJ1-5; D unresolved. Trimming pared 2 bases from V and 2 bases from J, leaving 4 bases between. The CDR3 extends over 13 amino acids. CDR1 and CDR2 from the germline V gene are MNHEY and SVGEGT. CDR3 sequence: CASSYQGNQPQHF. CDR3 bases: TGTGCCAGCAGTTACCAGGGCAATCAGCCCCAGCATTTT.

This clonotype occurred a few times. This chain connects TRBV7-2 to TRBJ2-3; perhaps TRBD1 as D (6 bases). CDR3 length: 15 amino acids. Germline lookup yields CDR1 SGHTA and CDR2 FQGNSA. V gave up 4 bases and J gave up 3 bases, with 14 bases separating them. In DNA form, the CDR3 reads TGTGCCAGCAGCTCCTTTGCAGGGGTAACAGATACGCAGTATTTT. Protein sequence: CASSSFAGVTDTQYF.

The chain joins TRBV6-2 or TRBV6-3 to TRBJ2-7; 9 nucleotides line up with TRBD1. V was clipped by 3 bases and J by 5 bases; unmatched bases: 11. The CDR3 is 16 residues long. Germline CDR1 is MNHEY and CDR2 is SVGEGT. The chain's CDR3 is CASSYPTGTGIHEQYF. In DNA, the CDR3 is TGTGCCAGCAGTTATCCGACCGGGACAGGGATCCACGAGCAGTACTTC.

There are a few counts of this clonotype. The rearrangement joins TRBV6-2 or TRBV6-3 to TRBJ1-2; D gene unclear. The germline gives CDR1 MNHEY, CDR2 SVGEGT. The CDR3 is 16 amino acids. The germline V and J ends were trimmed by 5 bases and 6 bases, with 22 bases remaining between them. CDR3 residues: CASSKTPVDVVDGYTF. CDR3 coding DNA: TGTGCCAGCAGTAAAACCCCAGTCGACGTCGTAGATGGCTACACCTTC.

This clonotype came up a few times. The chain couples TRBV7-9 to TRBJ2-2; 8 nucleotides agree with TRBD1. The CDR3 sequence is 15 residues long. Germline V CDR1 and CDR2: SEHNR, FQNEAQ (reference sequence). The V segment lost 2 bases and the J segment 7 bases; nucleotides outside the gene matches: 6. CDR3 sequence reads: CASSLQGAVSGELFF. For the CDR3, the DNA is TGTGCCAGCAGCTTACAGGGGGCGGTCAGCGGGGAGCTGTTTTTT.

This sequence joins TRBV7-9 and TRBJ2-7; TRBD1 aligns across 7 bases. Unmatched junction bases numbered 6, after V lost 2 bases and J lost 5 bases. This CDR3 has 14 amino acids. Germline V gene lookup returns CDR1 SEHNR and CDR2 FQNEAQ (reference sequence). CDR3 protein: CASSLQQGTHEQYF. The DNA for the CDR3 is TGTGCCAGCAGCTTACAACAGGGGACCCACGAGCAGTACTTC.

The rearrangement uses TRBV10-1 and TRBJ1-1; no clear D gene. The CDR3 is 15 amino acids. CDR1 is WNHNN and CDR2 is SYGVQD in the germline V gene (reference sequence). V was shortened by 3 bases and J by 4 bases, with 15 bases between the two germline ends. In nucleotides, the CDR3 is TGCGCCAGCAGTGAAATTCGGCCGGTTGGCACTGAAGCTTTCTTT. Its protein is CASSEIRPVGTEAFF.

In the case of this clonotype: The junction and the germline gene differ at one end; a read error may be behind it. The V gene is TRBV6-1, the J gene TRBJ1-1, with D unresolved. The CDR3 runs 11 residues. Germline-derived CDR1 and CDR2 are MNHNS and SASEGT. CDR3 bases: TGTGCCAGCAGGGAAGGTACTGAAGCTTTCTTT. The encoded protein is CASREGTEAFF.

At least ten counts were recorded for this clonotype. The chain is built from TRBV5-1 and TRBJ2-1; 11 bases map to TRBD2. The V gene end was trimmed by 0 bases and the J gene end by 7 bases; junction bases not matched to a gene: 9. There are 17 residues in the CDR3. Germline loops: CDR1 SGHRS, CDR2 YFSETQ. DNA of the CDR3: TGCGCCAGCAGCTTGGCAGTAGCGGGGGGGCCTAGGAATGAGCAGTTCTTC. The encoded protein is CASSLAVAGGPRNEQFF. Full variable domain (missing parts from reference TRBV5-1 and TRBJ2-1): KAGVTQTPRYLIKTRGQQVTLSCSPISGHRSVSWYQQTPGQGLQFLFEYFSETQRNKGNFPGRFSGRQFSNSRSEMNVSTLELGDSALYLCASSLAVAGGPRNEQFFGPGTRLTVL.

The chain joins TRBV5-4 to TRBJ2-3; a possible D gene is TRBD2 (5 bases). Germline assignment: CDR1 SGHNT and CDR2 YYREEE (reference sequence). The V end lost 0 bases, the J end lost 1 base, and 9 bases lay between the germline ends. There are 15 residues in the CDR3. The CDR3 spells CASSLDAGRTDTQYF. The CDR3 nucleotides read TGTGCCAGCAGCTTGGATGCGGGTCGCACAGATACGCAGTATTTT.

This clonotype has more than one count but fewer than ten. This chain uses TRBV20-1 with TRBJ2-5; 9 nucleotides match TRBD2. Germline V gene data show CDR1 as DFQATT and CDR2 as SNEGSKA (reference sequence). This CDR3 is built from 16 residues. Trimming cost V 3 bases and J 2 bases; bases outside gene matches: 10. Here the CDR3 DNA reads TGCAGTGCTAGTCTCAGCGGGGGGAATTGGCAAGAGACCCAGTACTTC. Translation gives CSASLSGGNWQETQYF.